This T cell receptor (beta chain) comes out of a study of blood T cell repertoires in COVID-19. Whole-study context: PBMCs, B-cell-depleted T cells, or T cells were the source of the cDNA or gDNA that made up the material.

With 4 bases removed from V and 4 bases from J, the gap between germline ends came to 10 bases. The CDR3 is made up of 13 amino acids. CDR1 and CDR2 from the germline V gene are LGHDT and YNNKEL (reference sequence). Authors' methods: Reference gene primers were amplified, and this amplification served to estimate nucleated cell counts. Generated by immunoSEQ multiplex PCR, the TCRdb table keeps only in-frame clones and is missing some. V, J and clone size reflect that table, while D and trimming were determined from the DNA. Of fewer than 350,000 clones listed, around 87% are singletons. Sequencing input: peripheral blood. The chain recombines TRBV3-1 (or the pseudogene TRBV3-2) with TRBJ1-1; D might be TRBD1 (6 bases). The receptor was derived from a woman between 50 and 59 years old who had recovered from COVID-19. This CDR3 is CASSPRGFTEAFF. The DNA for the CDR3 is TGTGCCAGCAGCCCCAGGGGATTCACTGAAGCTTTCTTT.